The clone carrying this TCR beta chain has more than one count but fewer than ten. CDR1 MDHEN and CDR2 SYDVKM come from the germline V gene. This CDR3 comprises 16 residues. The J segment lost 7 bases and the V segment lost 2 bases, leaving 7 bases of the junction unmatched. The data stem from a study of T cells in Graves' hyperthyroidism and ophthalmopathy. RNA transcripts yielded amplified TCR beta CDR3 regions. The TCR CDR3 was amplified in a first-round RT-PCR using the HTBI primer set. TCRdb re-called the multiplex PCR reads through MiXCR, storing one row per CDR3 protein. The repertoire holds some 720,000 distinct CDR3 sequences, with about 17% as singletons.

Input material: blood. The TCR was taken from a young man with Graves' hyperthyroidism. The chain employs TRBV28 and TRBJ2-2; TRBD2 agrees at 10 bases. The CDR3 loop reads CASSLILAGRDGELFF. The DNA for the CDR3 is TGTGCCAGCAGTTTAATACTAGCGGGAAGAGACGGGGAGCTGTTTTTT.